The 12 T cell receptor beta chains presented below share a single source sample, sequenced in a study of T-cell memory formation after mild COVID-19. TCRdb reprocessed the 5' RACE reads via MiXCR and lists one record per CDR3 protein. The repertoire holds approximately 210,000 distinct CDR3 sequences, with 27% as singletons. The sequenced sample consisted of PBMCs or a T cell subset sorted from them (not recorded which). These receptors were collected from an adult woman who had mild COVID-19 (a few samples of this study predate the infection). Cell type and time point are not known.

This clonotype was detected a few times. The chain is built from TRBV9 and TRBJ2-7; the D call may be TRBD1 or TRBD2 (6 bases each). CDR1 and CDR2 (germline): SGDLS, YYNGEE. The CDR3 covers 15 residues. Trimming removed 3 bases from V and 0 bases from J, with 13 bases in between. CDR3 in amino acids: CASSAGATLSYEQYF. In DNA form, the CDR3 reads TGTGCCAGCAGCGCGGGGGCCACCCTCTCCTACGAGCAGTACTTC.

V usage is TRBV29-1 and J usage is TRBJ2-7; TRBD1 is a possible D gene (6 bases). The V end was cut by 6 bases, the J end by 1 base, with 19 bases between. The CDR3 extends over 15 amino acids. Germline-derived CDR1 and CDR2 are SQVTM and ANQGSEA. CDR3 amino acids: CSVGVSGQRSYEQYF. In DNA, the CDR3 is TGCAGCGTGGGGGTGAGTGGACAGCGATCCTACGAGCAGTACTTC.

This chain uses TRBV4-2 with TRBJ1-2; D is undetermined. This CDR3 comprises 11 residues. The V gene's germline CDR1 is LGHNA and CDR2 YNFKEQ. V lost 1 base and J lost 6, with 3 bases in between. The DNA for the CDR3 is TGTGCCAGCAGCCAAGGAAATGGCTACACCTTC. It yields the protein CASSQGNGYTF.

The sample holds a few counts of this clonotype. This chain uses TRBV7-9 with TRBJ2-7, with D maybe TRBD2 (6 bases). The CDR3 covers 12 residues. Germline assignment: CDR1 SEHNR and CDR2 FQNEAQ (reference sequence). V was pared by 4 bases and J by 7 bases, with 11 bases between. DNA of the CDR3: TGTGCCAGCAGCTATGGGGGGATGGAGCAGTACTTC. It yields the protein CASSYGGMEQYF. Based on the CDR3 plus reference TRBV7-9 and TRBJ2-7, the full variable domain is DTGVSQNPRHKITKRGQNVTFRCDPISEHNRLYWYRQTLGQGPEFLTYFQNEAQLEKSRLLSDRFSAERPKGSFSTLEIQRTEQGDSAMYLCASSYGGMEQYFGPGTRLTVT.

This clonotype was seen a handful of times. The CDR3, as DNA: TGTGCCAGCAGCCAACAGAAAGGCACCTTGACTGAAGCTTTCTTT. It yields the protein CASSQQKGTLTEAFF. The chain recombines TRBV4-2 with TRBJ1-1; D not certain. Germline lookup yields CDR1 LGHNA and CDR2 YNFKEQ. The CDR3 has 15 amino acids. V dropped 2 bases and J dropped 5 bases, with 15 bases sitting between them.

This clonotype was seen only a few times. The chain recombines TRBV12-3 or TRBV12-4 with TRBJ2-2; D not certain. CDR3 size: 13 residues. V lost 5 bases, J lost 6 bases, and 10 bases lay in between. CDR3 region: CASSLTAAGELFF. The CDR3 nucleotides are TGTGCCAGCAGTCTTACCGCTGCCGGGGAGCTGTTTTTT.

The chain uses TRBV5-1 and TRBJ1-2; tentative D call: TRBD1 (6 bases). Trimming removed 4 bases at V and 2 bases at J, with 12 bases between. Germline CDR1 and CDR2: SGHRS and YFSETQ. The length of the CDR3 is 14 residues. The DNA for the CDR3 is TGCGCCAGCAGCCCGGACAGACAGAACTATGGCTACACCTTC. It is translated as CASSPDRQNYGYTF.

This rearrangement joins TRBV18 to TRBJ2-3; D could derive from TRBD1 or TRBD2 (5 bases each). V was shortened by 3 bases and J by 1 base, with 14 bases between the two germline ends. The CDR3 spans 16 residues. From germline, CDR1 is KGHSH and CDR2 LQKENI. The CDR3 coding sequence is TGTGCCAGCTCACCTGGGACGATTAAGGGCACAGATACGCAGTATTTT. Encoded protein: CASSPGTIKGTDTQYF.

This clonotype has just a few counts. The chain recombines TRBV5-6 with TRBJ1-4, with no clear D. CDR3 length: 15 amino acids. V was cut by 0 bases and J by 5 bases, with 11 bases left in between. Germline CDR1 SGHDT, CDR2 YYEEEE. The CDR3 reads CASSLGAQPNEKLFF. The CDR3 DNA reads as TGTGCCAGCAGCTTGGGGGCGCAGCCGAATGAAAAACTGTTTTTT.

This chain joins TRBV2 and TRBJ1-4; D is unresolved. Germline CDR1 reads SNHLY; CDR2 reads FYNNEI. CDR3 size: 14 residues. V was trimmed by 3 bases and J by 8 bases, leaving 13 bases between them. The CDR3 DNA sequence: TGTGCCAGCAGTGATCCCGTGGCATACGAAAAACTGTTTTTT. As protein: CASSDPVAYEKLFF.

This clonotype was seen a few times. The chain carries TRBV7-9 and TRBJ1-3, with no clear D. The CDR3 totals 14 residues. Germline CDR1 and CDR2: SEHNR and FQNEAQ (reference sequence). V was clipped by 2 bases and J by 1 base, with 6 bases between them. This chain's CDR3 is CASSLRDSGNTIYF. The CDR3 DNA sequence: TGTGCCAGCAGCTTAAGGGATTCTGGAAACACCATATATTTT. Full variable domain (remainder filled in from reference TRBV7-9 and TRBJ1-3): DTGVSQNPRHKITKRGQNVTFRCDPISEHNRLYWYRQTLGQGPEFLTYFQNEAQLEKSRLLSDRFSAERPKGSFSTLEIQRTEQGDSAMYLCASSLRDSGNTIYFGEGSWLTVV.

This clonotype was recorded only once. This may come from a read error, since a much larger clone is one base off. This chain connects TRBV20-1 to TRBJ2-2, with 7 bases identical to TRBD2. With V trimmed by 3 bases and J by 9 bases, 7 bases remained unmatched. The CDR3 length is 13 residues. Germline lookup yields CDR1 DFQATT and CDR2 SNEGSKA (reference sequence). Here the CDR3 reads CSASRTGGRELFF. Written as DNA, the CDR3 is TGCAGTGCTAGTCGGACGGGAGGCCGGGAGCTGTTTTTT.